A single sample gave rise to the 2 T cell receptor beta chains below, sequenced in a study of T cells of healthy individuals. From the 5' RACE reads, TCRdb called clonotypes with MiXCR, one entry per CDR3 protein. The sample holds 40,000 to 60,000 distinct CDR3 sequences, about 14% seen once. The receptors come from a human donor in good health.

Note on this clonotype: One end of the junction varies from germline; a read error may be responsible. The V and J genes are TRBV30 and TRBJ2-7, with 10 nucleotides matching TRBD1. This CDR3 has 14 amino acids. Per germline, CDR1 GTSNPN and CDR2 SVGIG (reference sequence). The CDR3 region is CAWSPNPGTGVSRF. Here the CDR3 DNA reads TGTGCCTGGAGTCCTAACCCCGGGACAGGGGTGAGTAGGTTC.

CDR3 coding DNA: TGTGCCAGCAACTCTAGCACAGATACGCAGTATTTT. Translating it yields CASNSSTDTQYF. V usage is TRBV6-4 and J usage is TRBJ2-3; no clear D gene. The germline V gene has CDR1 MRHNA and CDR2 SNTAGT. Trimming removed 7 bases at V and 0 bases at J, with 5 bases between. There are 12 residues in the CDR3.